This is a list of T cell receptor beta chains from one sample in a study of beta chain features in type 1 diabetes. TCRdb keeps only in-frame clones here, not all; method: immunoSEQ multiplex PCR. Found here are about 120,000 clones, around 17% of them singletons; the top ten hold 2% to 2.5%. The specimen sequenced was central memory CD4+ T cells from blood. These receptor sequences come from a young man with type 1 diabetes. CDR3s include the opening cysteine and the closing phenylalanine or tryptophan. The D gene is left open where the match is weak. A row's size may be missing; if present it is once, few, many or a size class.

d_gene: TRBD1; abundance: .; j_gene: TRBJ2-3; v_gene: TRBV4-3; CDR3aa: CASSQDRKGAGDTQYF; CDR3nt: TGCGCCAGCAGCCAAGATAGAAAGGGGGCGGGCGATACGCAGTATTTT
d_gene: TRBD2; abundance: few; j_gene: TRBJ2-3; v_gene: TRBV7-2; CDR3aa: CASRGTSSGADTQYF; CDR3nt: TGTGCCAGCAGGGGGACTAGTTCAGGGGCAGATACGCAGTATTTT
d_gene: .; abundance: .; j_gene: TRBJ2-7; v_gene: TRBV6-1; CDR3aa: CASMPEAFREQYF; CDR3nt: TGTGCCAGCATGCCCGAGGCTTTTCGCGAGCAGTACTTC
d_gene: .; abundance: .; j_gene: TRBJ2-5; v_gene: TRBV2; CDR3aa: CASSGGETQYF; CDR3nt: TGTGCCAGCAGCGGCGGGGAGACCCAGTACTTC
d_gene: .; abundance: .; j_gene: TRBJ1-6; v_gene: TRBV7-2; CDR3aa: CASSLGGRDSPLHF; CDR3nt: TGTGCCAGCAGCTTAGGAGGACGGGATTCACCCCTCCACTTT
d_gene: .; abundance: .; j_gene: TRBJ2-1; v_gene: TRBV2; CDR3aa: CASSLSGYSYNEQFF; CDR3nt: TGTGCCAGCAGTCTATCGGGCTACTCCTACAATGAGCAGTTCTTC
d_gene: .; abundance: .; j_gene: TRBJ2-1; v_gene: TRBV10-3; CDR3aa: CAISDTEYNEQFF; CDR3nt: TGTGCCATCAGTGATACCGAGTACAATGAGCAGTTCTTC
d_gene: TRBD1; abundance: .; j_gene: TRBJ2-2; v_gene: TRBV9; CDR3aa: CASSLGQHLEELFF; CDR3nt: TGTGCCAGCAGCCTGGGACAGCACTTGGAGGAGCTGTTTTTT
d_gene: TRBD2; abundance: .; j_gene: TRBJ2-1; v_gene: TRBV4-2; CDR3aa: CASSQDLGGLGAYNEQFF; CDR3nt: TGTGCCAGCAGCCAAGACCTAGGGGGACTAGGGGCCTACAATGAGCAGTTCTTC
d_gene: .; abundance: .; j_gene: TRBJ2-5; v_gene: TRBV18; CDR3aa: CASSPDRYETQYF; CDR3nt: TGTGCCAGCTCACCGGACCGTTATGAGACCCAGTACTTC
d_gene: .; abundance: .; j_gene: TRBJ2-5; v_gene: TRBV7-7; CDR3aa: CASSMTSRGETQYF; CDR3nt: TGTGCCAGCAGCATGACTAGCAGGGGGGAGACCCAGTACTTC
d_gene: .; abundance: .; j_gene: TRBJ2-3; v_gene: TRBV25-1; CDR3aa: CASSFQGTDTQYF; CDR3nt: TGTGCCAGCAGTTTCCAGGGCACAGATACGCAGTATTTT
d_gene: .; abundance: few; j_gene: TRBJ2-3; v_gene: TRBV10-3; CDR3aa: CAISAGEYDTQYF; CDR3nt: TGTGCCATCAGTGCGGGGGAGTATGATACGCAGTATTTT
d_gene: .; abundance: .; j_gene: TRBJ2-3; v_gene: TRBV23-1; CDR3aa: CASSRGRSTDTQYF; CDR3nt: TGCGCCAGCAGTCGTGGGAGAAGCACAGATACGCAGTATTTT
d_gene: .; abundance: many; j_gene: TRBJ1-2; v_gene: TRBV13; CDR3aa: CASSLEDGYTF; CDR3nt: TGTGCCAGCAGCTTAGAGGACGGCTACACCTTC
d_gene: .; abundance: .; j_gene: TRBJ2-2; v_gene: TRBV4-3; CDR3aa: CASSQESRAPGGELFF; CDR3nt: TGCGCCAGCAGCCAAGAATCCAGGGCCCCCGGCGGGGAGCTGTTTTTT